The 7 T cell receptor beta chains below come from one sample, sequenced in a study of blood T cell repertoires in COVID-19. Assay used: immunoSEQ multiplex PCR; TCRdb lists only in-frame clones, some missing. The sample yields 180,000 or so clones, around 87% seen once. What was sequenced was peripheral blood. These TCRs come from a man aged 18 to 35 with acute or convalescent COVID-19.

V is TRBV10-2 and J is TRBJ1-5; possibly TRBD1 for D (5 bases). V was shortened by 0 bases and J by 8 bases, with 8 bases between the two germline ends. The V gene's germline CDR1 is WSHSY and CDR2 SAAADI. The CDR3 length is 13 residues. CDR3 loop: CASSESTGEPQHF. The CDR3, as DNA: TGCGCCAGCAGTGAGTCTACGGGGGAGCCCCAGCATTTT.

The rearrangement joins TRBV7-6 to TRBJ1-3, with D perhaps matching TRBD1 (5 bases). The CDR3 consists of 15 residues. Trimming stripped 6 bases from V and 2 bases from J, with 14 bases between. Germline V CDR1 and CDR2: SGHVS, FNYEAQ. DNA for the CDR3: TGTGCCAGCAGACCAACCCGGGGGACTGGAAACACCATATATTTT. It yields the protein CASRPTRGTGNTIYF.

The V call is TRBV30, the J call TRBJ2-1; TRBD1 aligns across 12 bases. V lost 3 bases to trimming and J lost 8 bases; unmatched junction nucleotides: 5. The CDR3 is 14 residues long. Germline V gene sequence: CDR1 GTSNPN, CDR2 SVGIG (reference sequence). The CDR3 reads CAWSAGTGGDEQFF. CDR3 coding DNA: TGTGCCTGGAGCGCCGGGACAGGGGGCGATGAGCAGTTCTTC.

Here the CDR3 reads CASSPGQGATYEQYF. In nucleotides, the CDR3 is TGCGCCAGCAGCCCGGGACAGGGGGCGACCTACGAGCAGTACTTC. The chain carries TRBV5-1 and TRBJ2-7, with TRBD1 identical over 12 bases. The CDR3 has 15 amino acids. Germline trimming cut 4 bases from V and 2 bases from J; bases unmatched to any gene: 4. CDR1 and CDR2 from the germline V gene are SGHRS and YFSETQ. Variable domain in full (rest from reference TRBV5-1 and TRBJ2-7): KAGVTQTPRYLIKTRGQQVTLSCSPISGHRSVSWYQQTPGQGLQFLFEYFSETQRNKGNFPGRFSGRQFSNSRSEMNVSTLELGDSALYLCASSPGQGATYEQYFGPGTRLTVT.

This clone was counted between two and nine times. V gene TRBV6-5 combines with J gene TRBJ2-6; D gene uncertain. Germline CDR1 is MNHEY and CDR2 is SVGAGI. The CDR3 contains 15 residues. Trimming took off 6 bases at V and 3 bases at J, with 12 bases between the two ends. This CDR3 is CASREQMGGANVLTF. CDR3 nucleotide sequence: TGTGCCAGCAGGGAGCAAATGGGTGGGGCCAACGTCCTGACTTTC.

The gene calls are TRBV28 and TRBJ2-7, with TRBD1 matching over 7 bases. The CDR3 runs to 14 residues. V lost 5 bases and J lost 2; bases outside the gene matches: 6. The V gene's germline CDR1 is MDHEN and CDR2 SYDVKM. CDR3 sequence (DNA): TGTGCCAGCAGTCCGACAGGGCACACCTACGAGCAGTACTTC. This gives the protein CASSPTGHTYEQYF.

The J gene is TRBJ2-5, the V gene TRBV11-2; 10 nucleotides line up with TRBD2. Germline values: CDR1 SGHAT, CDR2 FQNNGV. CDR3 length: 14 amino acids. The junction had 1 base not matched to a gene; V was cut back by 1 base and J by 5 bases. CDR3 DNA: TGTGCCAGCAGCTTAGGACTAGCGGGTGAGACCCAGTACTTC. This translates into CASSLGLAGETQYF.